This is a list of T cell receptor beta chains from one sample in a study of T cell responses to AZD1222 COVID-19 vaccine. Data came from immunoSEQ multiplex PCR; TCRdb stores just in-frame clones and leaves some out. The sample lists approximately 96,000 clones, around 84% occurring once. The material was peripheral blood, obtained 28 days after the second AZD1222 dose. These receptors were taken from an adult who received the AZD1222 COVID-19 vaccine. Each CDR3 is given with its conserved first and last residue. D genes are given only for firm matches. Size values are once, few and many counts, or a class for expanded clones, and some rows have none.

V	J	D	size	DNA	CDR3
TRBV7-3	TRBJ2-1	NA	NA	TGTGCCAGCAGCTTAAGACCCTTCGATGAGCAGTTCTTC	CASSLRPFDEQFF
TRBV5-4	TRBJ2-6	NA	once	TGTGCCAGCAGCTTTAAATACTCTGGGGCCAACGTCCTGACTTTC	CASSFKYSGANVLTF
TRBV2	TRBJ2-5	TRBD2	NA	TGTGCCAGCACTCCGGTCGCTAGCGGGGGGGGAACCCAGTACTTC	CASTPVASGGGTQYF
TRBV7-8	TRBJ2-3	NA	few	TGTGCCAGCAGCTCTCGGGGGCCTGGATCCCGAGGGGATACGCAGTATTTT	CASSSRGPGSRGDTQYF
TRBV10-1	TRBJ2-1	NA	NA	TGCGCCAGCAGCCCCCTCGGGACCGCGCCCGAGCAGTTCTTC	CASSPLGTAPEQFF
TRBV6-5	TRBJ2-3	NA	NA	TGTGCCAGCAGTTCGGCAGATACGCAGTATTTT	CASSSADTQYF
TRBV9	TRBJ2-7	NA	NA	TGTGCCAGCAGCGTAGTACCCTTCGGCGAGCAGTACTTC	CASSVVPFGEQYF
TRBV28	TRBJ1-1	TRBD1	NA	TGTGCCAGCAGGTCCGGGACAGTAACTGAAGCTTTCTTT	CASRSGTVTEAFF
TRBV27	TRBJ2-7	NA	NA	TGTGCCAGCAGACAGACAGGGAGGCAAGGCGAGCAGTACTTC	CASRQTGRQGEQYF
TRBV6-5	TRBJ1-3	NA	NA	TGTGCCAGCAGCCGCGGGGCGGAAGGAAACACCATATATTTT	CASSRGAEGNTIYF
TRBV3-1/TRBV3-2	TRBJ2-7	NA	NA	TGTGCCAGCAGCCAAGATCGGGCGGGACCTTGGGGGCAGTACTTC	CASSQDRAGPWGQYF
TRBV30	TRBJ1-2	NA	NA	TGTGCCTGCGAACCGGGGCCGTATGGCTACACCTTC	CACEPGPYGYTF
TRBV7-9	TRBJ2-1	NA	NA	TGTGCCAGCAGCGCTTCAGGGGGAGGGGGCTTACCTTCCTACAATGAGCAGTTCTTC	CASSASGGGGLPSYNEQFF
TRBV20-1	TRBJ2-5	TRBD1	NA	TGCAGTGCTAGTTGGACAGGTCAAGAGACCCAGTACTTC	CSASWTGQETQYF
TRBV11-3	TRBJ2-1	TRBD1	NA	TGTGCCAGCAGCTTAGGCCGGGACAGGGGTACGCATGAGCAGTTCTTC	CASSLGRDRGTHEQFF
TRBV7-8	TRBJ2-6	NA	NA	TGTGCCAGCAGCTTAAGCCCCCCTCAAGGGACCTCTGGGGCCAACGTCCTGACTTTC	CASSLSPPQGTSGANVLTF
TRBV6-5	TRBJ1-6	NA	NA	TGTGCCAGCAGGTACGGGGGCGGCCCAAATTCACCCCTCCACTTT	CASRYGGGPNSPLHF
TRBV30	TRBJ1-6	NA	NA	TGTGCCTGGACTCGATATAATTCACCCCTCCACTTT	CAWTRYNSPLHF
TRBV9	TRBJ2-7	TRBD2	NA	TGTGCCAGCAGCCGGACTAGCGGGACCGGTGAGCAGTACTTC	CASSRTSGTGEQYF
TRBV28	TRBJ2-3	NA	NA	TGTGCCAGCAGACTAGGAAGGCAACGCGGTACGCAGTATTTT	CASRLGRQRGTQYF
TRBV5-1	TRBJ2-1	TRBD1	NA	TGCGCCAGCACCGCAGGGGGCACAGCAGCCTACAATGAGCAGTTCTTC	CASTAGGTAAYNEQFF
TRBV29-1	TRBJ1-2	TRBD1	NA	TGCAGCGTACGCCGGGACAGCTATAACTATGGCTACACCTTC	CSVRRDSYNYGYTF
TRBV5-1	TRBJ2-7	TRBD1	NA	TGCGCCAGCAGCTTGGAGACCGGGACAGGGTTCTACGAGCAGTACTTC	CASSLETGTGFYEQYF
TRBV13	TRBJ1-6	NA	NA	TGTGCCACCCCTCTGGGGAACGAACCCCTCCACTTT	CATPLGNEPLHF
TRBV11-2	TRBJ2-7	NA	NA	TGTGCCAGCATCCCATTACGGGCGTCCTACGAGCAGTACTTC	CASIPLRASYEQYF
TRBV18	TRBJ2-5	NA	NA	TGTGCCAGCTCACCACCAGGGCTCCAAGAGACCCAGTACTTC	CASSPPGLQETQYF
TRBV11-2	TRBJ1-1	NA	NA	TGTGCCAGCAGCTTAACGGGAGACACTGAAGCTTTCTTT	CASSLTGDTEAFF
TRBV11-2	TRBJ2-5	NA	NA	TGTGCCAGCAGCTTAGATTCCACAGGGCCCCAGGAGACCCAGTACTTC	CASSLDSTGPQETQYF
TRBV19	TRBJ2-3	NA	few	TGTGCCAGTAGTATCCGGCGTGATACGCAGTATTTT	CASSIRRDTQYF
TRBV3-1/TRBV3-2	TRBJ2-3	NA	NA	TGTGCCAGCAGCCAAGTCCCGGACCCCTCGATAGATACGCAGTATTTT	CASSQVPDPSIDTQYF
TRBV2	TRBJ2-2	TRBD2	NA	TGTGCCAGCAGCTGGACTAGCGGCGCCGGGGAGCTGTTTTTT	CASSWTSGAGELFF
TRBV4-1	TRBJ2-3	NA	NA	TGCGCCAGCAGCCGTATTCTCGGGGGAGACGGGACAGATACGCAGTATTTT	CASSRILGGDGTDTQYF
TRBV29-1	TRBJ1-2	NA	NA	TGCAGCGTTGATTGGGATGGCTACACCTTC	CSVDWDGYTF
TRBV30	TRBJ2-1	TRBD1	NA	TGTGCCTGGGGAGGACAGGGGGCCGATGAGCAGTTCTTC	CAWGGQGADEQFF
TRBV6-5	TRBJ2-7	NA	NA	TGTGCCAGCATATTGACAGACTACGAGCAGTACTTC	CASILTDYEQYF
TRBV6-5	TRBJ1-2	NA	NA	TGTGCCAGCAGTTCAATAGGGGGAGTCAACTATGGCTACACCTTC	CASSSIGGVNYGYTF
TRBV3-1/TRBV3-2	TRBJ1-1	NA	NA	TGTGCCAGCAGCCAAGATCGCCGGCTGAACACTGAAGCTTTCTTT	CASSQDRRLNTEAFF
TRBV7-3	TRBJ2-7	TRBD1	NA	TGTGCCAGCAGCCTGGGGGACAGGGGATACGAGCAGTACTTC	CASSLGDRGYEQYF
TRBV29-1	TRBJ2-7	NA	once	TGCAGCGTCCTAGGACAGTTAAACGACGAGCAGTACTTC	CSVLGQLNDEQYF
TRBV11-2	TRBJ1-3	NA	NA	TGTGCCAGCAGCTTAGCCGCCTCTGGAAACACCATATATTTT	CASSLAASGNTIYF
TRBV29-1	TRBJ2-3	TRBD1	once	TGCAGCGTTCCCTCTGTGGCCGGGACAGGAGCAGATACGCAGTATTTT	CSVPSVAGTGADTQYF
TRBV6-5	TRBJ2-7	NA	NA	TGTGCCAGCAGTTATGGGGGGAGTTACGAGCAGTACTTC	CASSYGGSYEQYF
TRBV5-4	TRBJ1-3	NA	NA	TGTGCCAGCAGCTTGGCCTCGACCTTCTCTGGAAACACCATATATTTT	CASSLASTFSGNTIYF
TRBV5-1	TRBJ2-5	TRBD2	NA	TGCGCCAGCAGCTTGGTCCCAGCGGGGGGGCTGGAGACCCAGTACTTC	CASSLVPAGGLETQYF
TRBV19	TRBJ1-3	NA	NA	TGTGCCAGTAATCGGGGCTCTGGAAACACCATATATTTT	CASNRGSGNTIYF
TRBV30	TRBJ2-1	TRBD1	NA	TGTGCCTTCTTGGGGGGGACAGGGTTCGCGGGTGAGCAGTTCTTC	CAFLGGTGFAGEQFF
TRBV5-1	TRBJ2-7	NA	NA	TGCGCCAGCAGCTTGGAGGCAGGGAGGAGCTCCTACGAGCAGTACTTC	CASSLEAGRSSYEQYF
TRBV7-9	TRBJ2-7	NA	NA	TGTGCCAGCAACTCCGGACAATCCTACGAGCAGTACTTC	CASNSGQSYEQYF
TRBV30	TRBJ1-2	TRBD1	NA	TGTGCCTGGAGCCACGACGAACGACAGGGAAGTTGGACCTTC	CAWSHDERQGSWTF
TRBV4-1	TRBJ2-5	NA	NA	TGCGCCAGCAGCCAATTCTCGGCAAAAGAGACCCAGTACTTC	CASSQFSAKETQYF
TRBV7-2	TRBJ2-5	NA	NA	TGTGCCAGCAGCGGGCAAGAGACCCAGTACTTC	CASSGQETQYF
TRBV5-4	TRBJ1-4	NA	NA	TGTGCCAGCAGCTTGGTGGGGGAAAAACTGTTTTTT	CASSLVGEKLFF
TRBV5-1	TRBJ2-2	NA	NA	TGCGCCAGCAGCTTGGACCGGCCCGGGGAGCTGTTTTTT	CASSLDRPGELFF
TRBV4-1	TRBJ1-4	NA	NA	TGCGCCAGCAGCCACACCCGTGAAAAACTGTTTTTT	CASSHTREKLFF